The 2 T cell receptor beta chains below come from one sample, sequenced in a study of blood T cell repertoires in COVID-19. Repertoires were generated with immunoSEQ multiplex PCR, while TCRdb's copy carries only in-frame clones and drops some. This table holds roughly 170,000 clones, less than 85% found once. Sequencing input: PBMCs or T cells enriched from blood (not recorded which). The receptors stem from a woman between 50 and 59 years old who had recovered from COVID-19.

The CDR3 sequence is CASSRTGFPYEQYV. As DNA, the CDR3 is TGTGCCAGCAGCCGGACAGGGTTCCCCTACGAGCAGTACGTC. V gene TRBV27 combines with J gene TRBJ2-7; 8 positions agree with TRBD1. The CDR3 loop spans 14 amino acids. V was clipped by 6 bases and J by 2 bases; unmatched bases: 6. CDR1 MNHEY and CDR2 SMNVEV come from the germline V gene (reference sequence).

The chain couples TRBV5-6 to TRBJ2-3; 7 positions match TRBD1. After removal of 5 bases from V and 3 bases from J, the junction contained 9 bases not matched to a gene. The germline gives CDR1 SGHDT, CDR2 YYEEEE. This CDR3 has 15 residues. The CDR3 DNA is TGTGCCAGCAGACGACAGGGTTTTGGGACAGATACGCAGTATTTT. It yields the protein CASRRQGFGTDTQYF.